A selection of T cell receptor beta chains follows, all from one sample in a study of persistence of HIV-infected CD4 T cells. Produced via immunoSEQ multiplex PCR; TCRdb's table is partial and in-frame only. Altogether about 15,000 clones are present, roughly 70% being singletons, with the ten largest covering about 17%. Their recognized antigens are unknown. The sequences come from CD4+ T cells sorted from PBMCs after roughly 17-hour stimulation, collected from a patient who received antiretroviral therapy. The receptors here all came from an adult man with HIV who was CMV-seropositive. Both conserved end residues are part of each CDR3. The D gene is left open where the match is weak. The size of a clone is reported for some rows only, either as once, few or many, or as a class for expanded clones.

cdr3_length,j_call,d_call,v_call,clone_size,cdr3_nt,cdr3_aa
15,TRBJ1-5,-,TRBV24-1,-,TGTGCCACCAGTGACCCGACAGGCCTCAATCAGCCCCAGCATTTT,CATSDPTGLNQPQHF
15,TRBJ2-3,-,TRBV5-1,-,TGCGCCAGCAGGTGGGGCAGTAGTAGTTCAGATACGCAGTATTTT,CASRWGSSSSDTQYF
13,TRBJ2-7,-,TRBV29-1,-,TGCAGCGTTGACGACATGCCCTCGGGCGAGCAGTACTTC,CSVDDMPSGEQYF
16,TRBJ2-3,TRBD1,TRBV5-1,-,TGCGCCAGCAGCTTGGAGGGACAGGGGAGCACAGATACGCAGTATTTT,CASSLEGQGSTDTQYF
15,TRBJ2-7,TRBD1,TRBV7-3,few,TGTGCCAGCAACCTCACGAACGACAGGGTCTACGAGCAGTACTTC,CASNLTNDRVYEQYF
13,TRBJ1-4,-,TRBV15,-,TGTGCCACCAGTAGGAATTTGAAGGAAAAACTGTTTTTT,CATSRNLKEKLFF
15,TRBJ1-5,TRBD1,TRBV12-5,-,TGTGCTAGTGGTTTGGGCCAGGGGGCGGGTCAGCCCCAGCATTTT,CASGLGQGAGQPQHF
13,TRBJ1-5,-,TRBV19,few,TGTGCCAGTAGTATTAACAGGGATCAGCCCCAGCATTTT,CASSINRDQPQHF
16,TRBJ2-7,TRBD2,TRBV7-2,few,TGTGCCAGCAGCCCCCCAGCGGGGGGGCCTAATTACGAGCAGTACTTC,CASSPPAGGPNYEQYF
13,TRBJ1-1,-,TRBV27,-,TGTGCCAGCAGTGCATCAAGGAACACTGAAGCTTTCTTT,CASSASRNTEAFF
16,TRBJ1-4,-,TRBV15,-,TGTGCCACCAGCAGATTCCCGCTTGCAACTAATGAAAAACTGTTTTTT,CATSRFPLATNEKLFF
16,TRBJ1-1,-,TRBV3-1/TRBV3-2,-,TGTGCCAGCAGCCAAGAAAGTAGGACATTGAACACTGAAGCTTTCTTT,CASSQESRTLNTEAFF
18,TRBJ2-2,-,TRBV2,once,TGTGCCAGCACCGCCCGGGGCAGGGAGGTGCGGGGCACCGGGGAGCTGTTTTTT,CASTARGREVRGTGELFF
11,TRBJ1-4,-,TRBV9,-,TGTGCCAGCAGCCGAGATGAAAAACTGTTTTTT,CASSRDEKLFF
13,TRBJ2-3,-,TRBV2,-,TGTGCCAGCAGGGCGCAAGCTCCCTTAACGCAGTATTTT,CASRAQAPLTQYF
14,TRBJ1-5,TRBD1,TRBV7-2,-,TGTGCCAGCAGCTTGGACAGGGTAGGCCAGCCCCAGCATTTT,CASSLDRVGQPQHF
12,TRBJ1-2,TRBD1,TRBV15,-,TGTGCCACCAGCAGTGACAGGGGTACCTACACCTTC,CATSSDRGTYTF
17,TRBJ1-5,-,TRBV2,once,TGTGCCAGCAGTGAGCAGCAAACGGGTTTCGGAAATCAGCCCCAGCATTTT,CASSEQQTGFGNQPQHF
19,TRBJ2-7,-,TRBV7-9,-,TGTGCCAGCACTCAGGCTTCAGGACAACAAGGGGGAAGCTCCTACGAGCAGTACTTC,CASTQASGQQGGSSYEQYF
18,TRBJ1-3,TRBD1,TRBV6-1,medium-sized,TGTGCCAGCAGTGTCGACATCTGGACAGGGGGCTCTGGAAACACCATATATTTT,CASSVDIWTGGSGNTIYF
11,TRBJ2-7,-,TRBV20-1,-,TGCAGTGCTACGGGGGAGGCCGAGCAGTACTTC,CSATGEAEQYF
17,TRBJ2-1,-,TRBV6-7,medium-sized,TGTGCCAGCAGTTACTCGGGGTTCTCGAGCTCCTACAATGAGCAGTTCTTC,CASSYSGFSSSYNEQFF
13,TRBJ2-7,-,TRBV5-1,once,TGCGCCAGCAGCTTGGCCCCTAACTACGAGCAGTACTTC,CASSLAPNYEQYF
13,TRBJ1-1,-,TRBV7-3,-,TGTGCCAGCAGCTTCGGGGGTCGGACTGAAGCTTTCTTT,CASSFGGRTEAFF
13,TRBJ2-7,-,TRBV7-2,-,TGTGCCAGCGCGCGGAACACTGCCTACGAGCAGTACTTC,CASARNTAYEQYF
13,TRBJ2-2,-,TRBV7-9,-,TGTGCCAGCAGCTTCCAGGCGACCGGGGAGCTGTTTTTT,CASSFQATGELFF
14,TRBJ1-1,-,TRBV7-2,-,TGTGCCAGCAGCTTAGCAGGGGATAACACTGAAGCTTTCTTT,CASSLAGDNTEAFF
15,TRBJ1-2,TRBD1,TRBV3-1/TRBV3-2,-,TGTGCCAGCAGCCGGGTTGGAGGGGGCGGATATGGCTACACCTTC,CASSRVGGGGYGYTF
15,TRBJ1-6,TRBD1,TRBV7-2,-,TGTGCCAGCAGCCAACGGGACAGGGTATATTCACCCCTCCACTTT,CASSQRDRVYSPLHF
15,TRBJ2-5,-,TRBV10-1,once,TGCGCCAGCAGTGAGGCGGGGGCCGGACAAGAGACCCAGTACTTC,CASSEAGAGQETQYF
14,TRBJ2-3,-,TRBV7-2,-,TGTGCCAGCAGCTTATCTTCCGGAACAGATACGCAGTATTTT,CASSLSSGTDTQYF
15,TRBJ2-4,TRBD1,TRBV7-9,-,TGTGCCAGCAGCACATTGACAGGGGTTTATGGCATTCAGTACTTC,CASSTLTGVYGIQYF
13,TRBJ2-5,-,TRBV20-1,-,TGCAGTGCTAGTTGGGTAATCTCGGAGACCCAGTACTTC,CSASWVISETQYF
14,TRBJ2-7,TRBD1,TRBV15,-,TGTGCCACCAGCAGAGACAGGGACAGCTACGAGCAGTACTTC,CATSRDRDSYEQYF
14,TRBJ1-2,-,TRBV7-9,-,TGTGCCAGCAGCTTAGGGGGCCTTAACTATGGCTACACCTTC,CASSLGGLNYGYTF
17,TRBJ1-5,TRBD1,TRBV29-1,-,TGCAGCGTTGTTTTCGGGGGTGACAGGGGAGGAAATCAGCCCCAGCATTTT,CSVVFGGDRGGNQPQHF
14,TRBJ1-6,TRBD1,TRBV19,few,TGTGCCAGTACCGACGGGACAGAATATTCACCCCTCCACTTT,CASTDGTEYSPLHF
15,TRBJ1-3,-,TRBV14,-,TGTGCCAGCAGACAGCGCGGGAGCTCTGGAAACACCATATATTTT,CASRQRGSSGNTIYF
15,TRBJ2-7,TRBD1,TRBV5-1,-,TGCGCCAGCAGCTGGAGCCGGGACAGGGGGAACGAGCAGTACTTC,CASSWSRDRGNEQYF
13,TRBJ2-5,-,TRBV1,-,TGCACCAGCAGCCCCCTAGGCCAAGAGACCCAGTACTTC,CTSSPLGQETQYF
13,TRBJ1-1,-,TRBV27,-,TGTGCCAGCAGTTTCCTGAGGAACACTGAAGCTTTCTTT,CASSFLRNTEAFF
18,TRBJ2-5,TRBD2,TRBV4-1,-,TGCGCCAGCAGCCTTAAGATTAGCGGGGGAGCCGATCAAGAGACCCAGTACTTC,CASSLKISGGADQETQYF
15,TRBJ2-7,-,TRBV2,-,TGTGCCAGCAGTGAAAGATCCATGGGGTCCTACGAGCAGTACTTC,CASSERSMGSYEQYF
14,TRBJ2-3,-,TRBV24-1,-,TGTGCCACCAGTGACAGGGGTGGTACAGATACGCAGTATTTT,CATSDRGGTDTQYF
16,TRBJ2-7,TRBD1,TRBV5-1,-,TGCGCCAGCAGCTTGGATCCTGGACAGGGAAACTACGAGCAGTACTTC,CASSLDPGQGNYEQYF
14,TRBJ2-7,-,TRBV7-3,-,TGTGCCAGCAGGTCAGGACTGGAATATGCCGAGCAGTACTTC,CASRSGLEYAEQYF
16,TRBJ1-5,-,TRBV12-2,-,TGTGCAAGTCGCCAAGAACAGGGTGGGAGCAATCAGCCCCAGCATTTT,CASRQEQGGSNQPQHF